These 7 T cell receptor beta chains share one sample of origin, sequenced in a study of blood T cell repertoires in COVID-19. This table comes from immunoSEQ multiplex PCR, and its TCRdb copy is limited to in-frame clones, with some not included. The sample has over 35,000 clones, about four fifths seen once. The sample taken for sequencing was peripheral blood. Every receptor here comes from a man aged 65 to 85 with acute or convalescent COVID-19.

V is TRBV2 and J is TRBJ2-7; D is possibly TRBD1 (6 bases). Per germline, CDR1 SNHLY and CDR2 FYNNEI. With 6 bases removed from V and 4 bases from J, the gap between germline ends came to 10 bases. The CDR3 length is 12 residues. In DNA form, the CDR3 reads TGTGCCAGCAGGCAGGGGTTTTACGAGCAGTACTTC. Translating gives CASRQGFYEQYF.

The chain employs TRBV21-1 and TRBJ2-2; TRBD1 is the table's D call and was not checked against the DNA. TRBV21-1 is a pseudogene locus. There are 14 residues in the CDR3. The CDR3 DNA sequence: TGTGCCAGCAGCAGCTACAGGGATACCGGGGAGCTGTTTTTT. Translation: CASSSYRDTGELFF.

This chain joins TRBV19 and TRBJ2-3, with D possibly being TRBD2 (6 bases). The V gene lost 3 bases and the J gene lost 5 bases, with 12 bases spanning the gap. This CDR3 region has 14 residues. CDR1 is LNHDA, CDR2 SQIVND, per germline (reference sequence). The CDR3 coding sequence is TGTGCCAGTAGTATCGGACTTAGCGGAGATACGCAGTATTTT. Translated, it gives CASSIGLSGDTQYF.

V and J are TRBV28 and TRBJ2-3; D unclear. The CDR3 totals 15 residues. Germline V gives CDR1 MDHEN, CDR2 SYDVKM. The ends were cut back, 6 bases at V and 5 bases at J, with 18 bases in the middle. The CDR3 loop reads CASRSRSIPLDTQYF. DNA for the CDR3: TGTGCCAGCAGGTCGCGGTCTATCCCCCTAGATACGCAGTATTTT. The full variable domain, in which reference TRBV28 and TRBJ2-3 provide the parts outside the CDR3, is DVKVTQSSRYLVKRTGEKVFLECVQDMDHENMFWYRQDPGLGLRLIYFSYDVKMKEKGDIPEGYSVSREKKERFSLILESASTNQTSMYLCASRSRSIPLDTQYFGPGTRLTVL.

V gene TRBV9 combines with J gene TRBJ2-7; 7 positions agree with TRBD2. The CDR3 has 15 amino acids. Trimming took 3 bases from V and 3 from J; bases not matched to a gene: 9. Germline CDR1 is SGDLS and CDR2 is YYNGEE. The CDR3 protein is CASSATGLNNYEQYF. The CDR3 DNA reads TGTGCCAGCAGCGCCACGGGACTAAATAACTACGAGCAGTACTTC.

CDR3 residues: CASSPPPGSGKLFF. Written as DNA, the CDR3 is TGTGCCAGCTCACCACCCCCGGGATCGGGGAAACTGTTTTTT. This chain links TRBV18 with TRBJ1-4; D is ambiguous. Germline V gene data show CDR1 as KGHSH and CDR2 as LQKENI. V shed 0 bases and J shed 11 bases, with 13 bases lying between them. CDR3 length: 14 amino acids. Together with reference TRBV18 and TRBJ1-4, the CDR3 gives the full variable domain: NAGVMQNPRHLVRRRGQEARLRCSPMKGHSHVYWYRQLPEEGLKFMVYLQKENIIDESGMPKERFSAEFPKEGPSILRIQQVVRGDSAAYFCASSPPPGSGKLFFGSGTQLSVL.

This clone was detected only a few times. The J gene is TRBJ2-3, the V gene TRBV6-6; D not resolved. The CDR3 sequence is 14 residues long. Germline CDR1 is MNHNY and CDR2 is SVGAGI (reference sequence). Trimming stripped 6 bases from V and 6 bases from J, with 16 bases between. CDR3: CASSLPQTADTQYF. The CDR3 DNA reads TGTGCCAGCAGCCTACCTCAGACTGCGGATACGCAGTATTTT.